This T cell receptor (beta chain) came from a study of shared clonotypes between healthy human individuals. Per sorted-subset replicate PCR, input was approximately 180 ng DNA, representing 30,000 or so T cell genomes. Original analysis: Junction-only sequences without quality scores came from ImmunoSEQ, so filtering differed. Here immunoSEQ multiplex PCR was the method, and the copy in TCRdb shows in-frame clones only, minus some. V, J and clone size derive from that table, while D and trimming were established from the DNA sequence. The sample records some 2.3 million clones, 93% being singletons. CDR3 size: 20 residues. V was pared by 2 bases and J by 0 bases, with 27 bases between. Germline CDR1 and CDR2: SGHRS and YFSETQ.

The source material was naive CD4+ T cells from PBMCs. Stated subset: CD45RA+ positively selected. The chain carries TRBV5-1 and TRBJ2-7; D is uncertain. The source is a man younger than 35 in good health. Some clones in this sample may be carry-over from other donors' samples. Written as DNA, the CDR3 is TGCGCCAGCAGCTTATTGTTCGGCAGTCCATTAGAGTTTGGCTCCTACGAGCAGTACTTC. This translates into CASSLLFGSPLEFGSYEQYF. The full variable domain, rest sourced from reference TRBV5-1 and TRBJ2-7, is KAGVTQTPRYLIKTRGQQVTLSCSPISGHRSVSWYQQTPGQGLQFLFEYFSETQRNKGNFPGRFSGRQFSNSRSEMNVSTLELGDSALYLCASSLLFGSPLEFGSYEQYFGPGTRLTVT.